One sample yielded the 20 T cell receptor beta chains listed below, sequenced in a study of control samples from healthy donors and cancer patients. Some clones are missing from TCRdb's copy, which holds only in-frame ones; the method was immunoSEQ multiplex PCR. The table records about 12,000 clones, 94% of them present only once. The sequenced sample consisted of PBMCs. The receptor source for this set is a man between 65 and 80 years old with head and neck cancer.

The gene calls are TRBV6-6 and TRBJ2-1; D remains unclear. CDR1 is MNHNY and CDR2 is SVGAGI in the germline V gene (reference sequence). The CDR3 is 14 residues long. Trimming cost V 0 bases and J 7 bases, with 10 bases left between them. The CDR3 sequence is CASSYSELWNEQFF. CDR3 in DNA: TGTGCCAGCAGTTACTCGGAACTCTGGAATGAGCAGTTCTTC.

The chain is built from TRBV11-1 and TRBJ1-1, with TRBD1 matching over 7 bases. Germline V lookup: CDR1 SGHAT, CDR2 FQDESV (reference sequence). CDR3 length: 13 residues. V lost 1 base and J lost 5; bases outside the gene matches: 1. CDR3 region: CASSLDRGTEAFF. The CDR3 DNA follows: TGTGCCAGCAGCTTAGACAGGGGAACTGAAGCTTTCTTT.

This chain uses TRBV30 with TRBJ1-6, with 8 bases lining up with TRBD1. Germline V lookup: CDR1 GTSNPN, CDR2 SVGIG (reference sequence). Trimming at V came to 3 bases and at J to 5 bases, leaving 12 bases not matched to a gene. The CDR3 is 17 residues long. The CDR3 DNA follows: TGTGCCTGGAGAGCACCCACAGGGGGGATTAATAATTCACCCCTCCACTTT. It encodes CAWRAPTGGINNSPLHF.

CDR3 protein: CASTSLTLTYEQYF. The CDR3 DNA reads TGTGCCAGCACCTCCTTGACACTCACCTACGAGCAGTACTTC. The chain couples TRBV6-5 to TRBJ2-7; D unresolved. Germline V gene lookup returns CDR1 MNHEY and CDR2 SVGAGI. The CDR3 is made up of 14 amino acids. Trimming pared 7 bases from V and 2 bases from J, leaving 15 bases between.

The rearrangement uses TRBV2 and TRBJ2-3; perhaps TRBD1 as D (6 bases). This CDR3 is built from 15 residues. Trimming removed 4 bases at V and 0 bases at J, with 11 bases between. Germline V CDR1 and CDR2: SNHLY, FYNNEI. The CDR3 sequence is CASSGGQISTDTQYF. The CDR3, as DNA: TGTGCCAGCAGTGGGGGACAAATTAGCACAGATACGCAGTATTTT.

V and J are TRBV10-3 and TRBJ2-1, with a tentative D call TRBD2 (6 bases). The V gene lost 11 bases and the J gene lost 4 bases, with 18 bases spanning the gap. This CDR3 is 14 amino acids long. CDR1 is ENHRY, CDR2 SYGVKD, per germline. The CDR3 reads CASDPGSTYNEQFF. The DNA of the CDR3 is TGTGCCTCCGACCCCGGGAGTACGTACAATGAGCAGTTCTTC.

V gene TRBV29-1 combines with J gene TRBJ2-5; D perhaps matches TRBD1 (6 bases). The germline V and J ends were trimmed by 6 bases and 7 bases, with 12 bases remaining between them. The germline V gene encodes CDR1 SQVTM and CDR2 ANQGSEA. There are 11 residues in the CDR3. The CDR3 DNA follows: TGCAGCGTGTGGACAGTTGGGACCCAGTACTTC. This gives the protein CSVWTVGTQYF.

The CDR3 nucleotides read TGTGCCAGCAGCCCACAGGGGACCGGGGAGCTGTTTTTT. The encoded protein is CASSPQGTGELFF. The chain carries TRBV11-3 and TRBJ2-2, with TRBD1 matching 7 bases. From germline, CDR1 is SGHNT and CDR2 YENEEA. The CDR3 runs 13 residues. The V gene end was trimmed by 5 bases and the J gene end by 5 bases; junction bases not matched to a gene: 2. The whole variable domain, remainder taken from reference TRBV11-3 and TRBJ2-2, is EAGVVQSPRYKIIEKKQPVAFWCNPISGHNTLYWYLQNLGQGPELLIRYENEEAVDDSQLPKDRFSAERLKGVDSTLKIQPAELGDSAVYLCASSPQGTGELFFGEGSRLTVL.

The chain is built from TRBV6-5 and TRBJ1-2; 8 bases are shared with TRBD1. The CDR3 runs to 16 residues. Germline CDR1 MNHEY, CDR2 SVGAGI. V shed 0 bases, J shed 4 bases, and the junction held 7 bases outside the gene matches. This chain's CDR3 is CASSYSAGGQGYGYTF. As DNA, the CDR3 is TGTGCCAGCAGTTACTCCGCGGGAGGACAGGGCTATGGCTACACCTTC.

This sequence joins TRBV5-1 and TRBJ2-2, with 9 nucleotides matching TRBD1. Germline CDR1 and CDR2: SGHRS and YFSETQ. This CDR3 has 15 amino acids. V shed 5 bases and J 3 bases; nucleotides not matched to a gene: 5. CDR3 DNA sequence: TGCGCCAGCAGTATGAGGACAGGGGACACCGGGGAGCTGTTTTTT. It codes for CASSMRTGDTGELFF.

The CDR3, as DNA: TGTGCCTGGAGTGTGGGGACTAGCGCCTACAATGAGCAGTTCTTC. Protein product: CAWSVGTSAYNEQFF. The chain recombines TRBV30 with TRBJ2-1, with 10 bases fitting TRBD2. Unmatched junction bases numbered 1, after V lost 0 bases and J lost 2 bases. The CDR3 has 15 residues. CDR1 is GTSNPN and CDR2 is SVGIG in the germline V gene (reference sequence).

This chain uses TRBV7-9 with TRBJ2-5, with 10 bases aligning to TRBD1. Germline V lookup: CDR1 SEHNR, CDR2 FQNEAQ (reference sequence). The J segment lost 4 bases and the V segment lost 6 bases, leaving 2 bases of the junction unmatched. The CDR3 covers 13 residues. CDR3 residues: CASSRDRGETQYF. The CDR3 nucleotides read TGTGCCAGCAGTCGGGACAGGGGAGAGACCCAGTACTTC.

The chain employs TRBV18 and TRBJ2-3; 9 positions match TRBD2. There are 16 residues in the CDR3. J gave up 2 bases and V 3 bases, and 6 bases lay outside the gene matches. The germline gives CDR1 KGHSH, CDR2 LQKENI. The CDR3 spells CASSPLAGTYTDTQYF. In DNA, the CDR3 is TGTGCCAGCTCACCCCTAGCGGGGACCTACACAGATACGCAGTATTTT.

This clone was seen once. V is TRBV19 and J is TRBJ1-4; weak D call: TRBD1 (5 bases). The CDR3 is 19 amino acids. Germline-derived CDR1 and CDR2 are LNHDA and SQIVND (reference sequence). V was cut by 9 bases and J by 0 bases, with 26 bases left in between. The CDR3 DNA reads as TGTGCCAGCCGACGGGGCACCGTCCTCAATGCCGCAACTAATGAAAAACTGTTTTTT. As protein: CASRRGTVLNAATNEKLFF.

The J gene is TRBJ2-7, the V gene TRBV6-5; D unclear. This CDR3 is built from 14 residues. Trimming took 6 bases from V and 3 from J, leaving 15 bases between them. Per the germline V gene, CDR1 is MNHEY and CDR2 is SVGAGI. This CDR3 reads CASSDLGFLYEQYF. CDR3 nucleotides: TGTGCCAGCAGCGATCTAGGATTTCTCTACGAGCAGTACTTC.

The V and J genes are TRBV5-1 and TRBJ1-1; D call uncertain. The CDR3 extends over 17 amino acids. Germline V CDR1 and CDR2: SGHRS, YFSETQ. Deletions cut 4 bases from V and 1 base from J, with 20 bases between. CDR3 in amino acids: CASSPGRVPLGNTEAFF. For the CDR3, the DNA is TGCGCCAGCAGCCCCGGGAGGGTCCCCTTGGGGAACACTGAAGCTTTCTTT.

The gene calls are TRBV10-2 and TRBJ1-1; TRBD1 agrees at 9 bases. CDR3 length equals 14 residues. V trimming: 5 bases; J trimming: 6 bases; junction bases outside the gene matches: 7. CDR1 is WSHSY, CDR2 SAAADI, per germline. The CDR3 region is CASSSLTGGAEAFF. In DNA form, the CDR3 reads TGCGCCAGCAGTTCGCTGACAGGGGGGGCTGAAGCTTTCTTT.

The rearrangement links TRBV28 to TRBJ2-1; 13 nucleotides match TRBD2. The junction had 10 bases not matched to a gene; V was cut back by 6 bases and J by 5 bases. The CDR3 length is 17 residues. CDR1 is MDHEN, CDR2 SYDVKM, per germline. CDR3 residues: CASSLSPGTSGDNEQFF. Here the CDR3 DNA reads TGTGCCAGCAGCCTATCCCCCGGGACTAGCGGGGACAATGAGCAGTTCTTC.

The V and J genes are TRBV5-1 and TRBJ1-1; maybe TRBD1 (5 bases). Looked up from germline, CDR1 is SGHRS and CDR2 is YFSETQ. The CDR3 is made up of 14 amino acids. V shed 0 bases and J shed 0 bases, with 6 bases lying between them. CDR3 DNA: TGCGCCAGCAGCTTGGCAGGGATGAACACTGAAGCTTTCTTT. Residues: CASSLAGMNTEAFF.

V is TRBV12-3 or TRBV12-4 and J is TRBJ2-7; D gene ambiguous. V dropped 2 bases and J dropped 2 bases, with 7 bases sitting between them. CDR3 length equals 13 residues. The CDR3 spells CASSLRGPYEQYF. CDR3 nucleotides: TGTGCCAGCAGTTTACGCGGTCCCTACGAGCAGTACTTC.